One T cell receptor (beta chain) is described in this entry. Its specificity is not known. Assay: immunoSEQ multiplex PCR; the TCRdb copy retains only in-frame clones and omits some. The repertoire has 140,000 or so clones, around nine tenths of them found once; the top ten carry roughly 1.8%. Recipients boosted at about 4 weeks or about 12 weeks are pooled. V was trimmed by 0 bases and J by 5 bases, leaving 13 bases between them. CDR1 and CDR2 from the germline V gene are MNHEY and SMNVEV (reference sequence). The CDR3 sequence is 15 residues long. The sample belongs to a study of T cell responses to AZD1222 COVID-19 vaccine. Study-level findings and limits: Spike-wide coverage was observed for vaccine-associated CD4 TCRs, with dominant responses at 160-218 and 743-854.

The chain employs TRBV27 and TRBJ2-5; D not resolved. The starting material was peripheral blood, obtained 28 days after the second AZD1222 dose. The TCR comes from an adult who received the AZD1222 COVID-19 vaccine. This chain's CDR3 is CASSLSKASSETQYF. The CDR3, as DNA: TGTGCCAGCAGTTTATCGAAGGCGTCCTCGGAGACCCAGTACTTC.